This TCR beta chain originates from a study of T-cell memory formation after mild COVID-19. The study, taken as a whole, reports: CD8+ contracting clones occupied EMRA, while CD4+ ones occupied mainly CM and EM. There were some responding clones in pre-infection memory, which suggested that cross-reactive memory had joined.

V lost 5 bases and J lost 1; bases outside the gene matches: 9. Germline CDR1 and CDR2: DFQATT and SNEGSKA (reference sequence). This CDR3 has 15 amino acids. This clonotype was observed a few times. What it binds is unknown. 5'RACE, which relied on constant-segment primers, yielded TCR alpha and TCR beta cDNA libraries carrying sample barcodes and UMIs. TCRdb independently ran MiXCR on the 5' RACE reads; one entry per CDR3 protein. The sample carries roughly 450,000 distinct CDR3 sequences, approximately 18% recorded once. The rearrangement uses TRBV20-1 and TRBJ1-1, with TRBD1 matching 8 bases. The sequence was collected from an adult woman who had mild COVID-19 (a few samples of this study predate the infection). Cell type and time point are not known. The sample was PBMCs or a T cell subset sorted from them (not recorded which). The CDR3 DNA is TGCAGTGCTCAAAGTAGGCAGGGGGCGAACACTGAAGCTTTCTTT. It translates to CSAQSRQGANTEAFF.